The 19 T cell receptor beta chains below were found in one sample sequenced in a study of blood T cell repertoires in COVID-19 (dated by TCRdb to about 2020). Library construction relied on the immunoSEQ multiplex PCR assay. Imported from immuneACCESS, the table was reduced by TCRdb to in-frame sequences with V and J called. These copies leave out some clones; in studies compared against another copy, an unresolved V gene accounts for under half, and the cause of the remainder is not known. A total of about 69,000 clones appear in this sample, 75% to 85% of them only once. The top ten clones comprise under 30% of the sample. The sample taken for sequencing was peripheral blood. These receptor sequences come from a human donor in a cohort sampled during active COVID-19.

The rearrangement joins TRBV11-2 to TRBJ2-7; D is possibly TRBD1 (6 bases). The V gene lost 5 bases and the J gene lost 4 bases, with 18 bases spanning the gap. Germline CDR1 SGHAT, CDR2 FQNNGV. The CDR3 runs 15 residues. The CDR3 DNA follows: TGTGCCAGCAGCCAAATAAGGGGGTATAAATACGAGCAGTACTTC. Amino acid sequence: CASSQIRGYKYEQYF.

This clone was picked up one time. The CDR3 here is CASSSGYNAGNTIYF. The CDR3 DNA is TGTGCCAGCAGCTCGGGTTACAATGCCGGAAACACCATATATTTT. The rearrangement joins TRBV5-6 to TRBJ1-3; D not certain. Trimming removed 3 bases from V and 4 bases from J, with 14 bases in between. The CDR3 length is 15 residues. CDR1 and CDR2 from the germline V gene are SGHDT and YYEEEE.

This clone was seen a handful of times. The V gene is TRBV3-1 (or the pseudogene TRBV3-2), the J gene TRBJ2-3; 8 positions match TRBD2. The CDR3 has 15 residues. Trimming removed 4 bases from V and 4 bases from J; junction bases left unmatched: 7. Looked up from germline, CDR1 is LGHDT and CDR2 is YNNKEL (reference sequence). CDR3 protein: CASSPASGGADTQYF. For the CDR3, the DNA is TGTGCCAGCAGCCCGGCCAGCGGGGGTGCAGATACGCAGTATTTT.

In nucleotides, the CDR3 is TGTGCCAGCAGCCCGGGGCAGGGGACCTACGAGCAGTACTTC. The encoded protein is CASSPGQGTYEQYF. V gene TRBV7-3 combines with J gene TRBJ2-7, with D possibly matching TRBD1 (6 bases). The CDR3 is 14 amino acids. Germline CDR1 is SGHTA and CDR2 is FQGTGA. The V end was cut by 5 bases, the J end by 2 bases, with 13 bases between.

This chain connects TRBV28 to TRBJ1-2, with a tentative D call TRBD1 (5 bases). Germline CDR1 MDHEN, CDR2 SYDVKM. V dropped 2 bases and J dropped 6 bases, with 7 bases sitting between them. The CDR3 length is 12 residues. The CDR3 loop is CASSLTGDGYTF. CDR3 bases: TGTGCCAGCAGTTTAACAGGTGATGGCTACACCTTC.

This clone is a singleton in its sample. The genes are TRBV15 and TRBJ2-5; D is perhaps TRBD1 (6 bases). Germline V gene data show CDR1 as LNHNV and CDR2 as YYDKDF (reference sequence). Trimming shortened V by 0 bases and J by 2 bases, and 10 bases separated the two germline ends. The CDR3 is 15 amino acids. CDR3 protein: CATSRDGTNQETQYF. In DNA form, the CDR3 reads TGTGCCACCAGCAGAGACGGGACAAATCAAGAGACCCAGTACTTC. Together with reference TRBV15 and TRBJ2-5, the CDR3 gives the full variable domain: DAMVIQNPRYQVTQFGKPVTLSCSQTLNHNVMYWYQQKSSQAPKLLFHYYDKDFNNEADTPDNFQSRRPNTSFCFLDIRSPGLGDTAMYLCATSRDGTNQETQYFGPGTRLLVL.

The CDR3 sequence: CASSTGGTETQYF. In DNA form, the CDR3 reads TGTGCCAGCAGCACAGGGGGCACAGAGACCCAGTACTTC. V usage is TRBV27 and J usage is TRBJ2-5; TRBD1 matches 9 bases. Germline V gene sequence: CDR1 MNHEY, CDR2 SMNVEV (reference sequence). Losses at the gene ends were 6 bases for V and 4 bases for J; bases not matched to a gene: 3. This CDR3 spans 13 amino acids.

The chain is built from TRBV3-1 (or the pseudogene TRBV3-2) and TRBJ2-1, with TRBD2 identical over 8 bases. Germline lookup yields CDR1 LGHDT and CDR2 YNNKEL (reference sequence). The trim removed 0 bases at V and 8 bases at J, leaving 9 bases unmatched. The length of the CDR3 is 16 residues. CDR3 loop: CASSQDWSGGGDEQFF. The CDR3 DNA sequence: TGTGCCAGCAGCCAAGACTGGAGCGGGGGTGGGGATGAGCAGTTCTTC.

This clone was seen repeatedly, ten times or more. V and J are TRBV6-6 and TRBJ1-5; 7 bases align to TRBD1. Germline CDR1 and CDR2: MNHNY and SVGAGI (reference sequence). V lost 8 bases to trimming and J lost 5 bases; unmatched junction nucleotides: 9. The CDR3 has 14 amino acids. The CDR3 nucleotides are TGTGCCAGCCGACAGGGCGCCTTCGATCAGCCCCAGCATTTT. Translation: CASRQGAFDQPQHF.

The chain employs TRBV6-1 and TRBJ2-7, with no clear D. V lost 2 bases, J lost 3 bases, and 14 bases lay in between. CDR1 is MNHNS and CDR2 is SASEGT in the germline V gene. This CDR3 is built from 15 residues. The CDR3 sequence: CASSERDWRGYEQYF. In nucleotides, the CDR3 is TGTGCCAGCAGTGAACGAGATTGGCGAGGCTACGAGCAGTACTTC.

V and J are TRBV7-8 and TRBJ1-3; D perhaps matches TRBD1 (6 bases). V lost 1 base, J lost 0 bases, and 13 bases lay in between. CDR1 is SGHVS and CDR2 is FQNEAQ in the germline V gene. The CDR3 is 17 residues long. Here the CDR3 reads CASSLGRGGGSGNTIYF. The CDR3 DNA follows: TGTGCCAGCAGCTTAGGACGCGGGGGCGGCTCTGGAAACACCATATATTTT.

J is TRBJ1-1 and V is TRBV7-8; D is ambiguous. Deletions cut 2 bases from V and 0 bases from J, with 16 bases between. The V gene's germline CDR1 is SGHVS and CDR2 FQNEAQ. CDR3 length: 17 amino acids. CDR3: CASSLRLPRLMNTEAFF. The CDR3 DNA reads as TGTGCCAGCAGCTTACGGTTACCGCGACTTATGAACACTGAAGCTTTCTTT.

The rearrangement links TRBV19 to TRBJ1-5, with D perhaps matching TRBD1 (6 bases). Trimming took 2 bases from V and 5 from J, leaving 7 bases between them. In germline, CDR1 is LNHDA, CDR2 SQIVND (reference sequence). This CDR3 region has 13 residues. The CDR3, as DNA: TGTGCCAGTAGTATACAGGGGTATCAGCCCCAGCATTTT. Translating it yields CASSIQGYQPQHF.

The CDR3 spells CASSLVYSSTDTQYF. The CDR3 nucleotides read TGTGCCAGCAGCTTGGTATACTCTAGCACAGATACGCAGTATTTT. The chain recombines TRBV5-4 with TRBJ2-3; the D is unclear. Germline lookup yields CDR1 SGHNT and CDR2 YYREEE (reference sequence). V gave up 0 bases and J gave up 0 bases, with 8 bases separating them. The CDR3 covers 15 residues.

The chain combines TRBV18 with TRBJ1-1; D is undetermined. The V end lost 3 bases, the J end lost 1 base, and 9 bases lay between the germline ends. Germline-derived CDR1 and CDR2 are KGHSH and LQKENI. The CDR3 runs to 14 residues. CDR3 loop: CASSPARRNTEAFF. The CDR3 coding sequence is TGTGCCAGCTCACCGGCAAGGAGGAACACTGAAGCTTTCTTT.

The gene calls are TRBV3-1 (or the pseudogene TRBV3-2) and TRBJ2-7, with 7 bases that match TRBD1. V lost 7 bases to trimming and J lost 2 bases; unmatched junction nucleotides: 11. The CDR3 runs 15 residues. Looked up from germline, CDR1 is LGHDT and CDR2 is YNNKEL (reference sequence). CDR3 in DNA: TGTGCCAGCACCCTCCGGACAGGTATAACCTACGAGCAGTACTTC. Translating it yields CASTLRTGITYEQYF.

The chain couples TRBV7-2 to TRBJ2-1; TRBD2 aligns across 7 bases. Germline CDR1 and CDR2: SGHTA and FQGNSA. V trimming: 4 bases; J trimming: 9 bases; junction bases outside the gene matches: 12. The CDR3 runs 15 residues. This CDR3 is CASSSSDWGGGEQFF. In nucleotides, the CDR3 is TGTGCCAGCAGCTCTTCGGATTGGGGGGGTGGTGAGCAGTTCTTC.

The genes are TRBV5-1 and TRBJ2-5; the D is unclear. Germline CDR1 is SGHRS and CDR2 is YFSETQ. This CDR3 contains 14 residues. Trimming left V 0 bases short and J 3 bases short, with 9 bases between. The DNA of the CDR3 is TGCGCCAGCAGCTTGGTACGGCAGGAAGAGACCCAGTACTTC. It specifies CASSLVRQEETQYF.

CDR3 sequence: CASSPTSGSPYEQFF. The CDR3 DNA sequence: TGTGCCAGCTCACCTACTAGCGGATCCCCCTATGAGCAGTTCTTC. The gene calls are TRBV18 and TRBJ2-1, with 8 positions matching TRBD2. The CDR3 extends over 15 amino acids. After removal of 3 bases from V and 8 bases from J, the junction contained 9 bases not matched to a gene. CDR1 KGHSH and CDR2 LQKENI come from the germline V gene.